One sample yielded the 5 T cell receptor beta chains listed below, sequenced in a study of T-cell reconstitution after alpha-beta-depleted transplantation in children. Using unique molecular identifiers, the investigators prepared the TCRbeta library. TCRdb itself ran the PCR reads through MiXCR, one entry per CDR3 protein. This sample carries just under 350,000 distinct CDR3 sequences, roughly 15% of them seen once, and the ten largest clones take roughly two fifths. Material: PBMCs, mostly from graft donor cells, obtained 360 days after TCRalphabeta/CD19-depleted stem cell transplant. The receptors originated from a male patient aged 2 to 10 who had a stem cell transplant for acute lymphoblastic leukemia, so the T cells may come from the graft donor.

CDR3 DNA: TGTGCCAGCAGCCCGCGACTAGTGACTGGCAATGAGCAGTTCTTC. It codes for CASSPRLVTGNEQFF. V gene TRBV7-9 combines with J gene TRBJ2-1, with D perhaps TRBD2 (6 bases). CDR1 and CDR2 from the germline V gene are SEHNR and FQNEAQ (reference sequence). This CDR3 region has 15 residues. V was cut by 5 bases and J by 6 bases, with 17 bases left in between.

This clonotype was seen more than once but under ten times. The chain recombines TRBV7-2 with TRBJ2-5; 9 nucleotides agree with TRBD2. CDR3 size: 15 residues. V shed 4 bases and J 4 bases; nucleotides not matched to a gene: 7. Germline V CDR1 and CDR2: SGHTA, FQGNSA. DNA of the CDR3: TGTGCCAGCAGCTCCGGGACTAGCAGGGGAGAGACCCAGTACTTC. It is translated as CASSSGTSRGETQYF.

This clonotype came up a few times. The chain links TRBV19 to TRBJ2-2; D possibly corresponds to TRBD1 (6 bases). Germline V gene lookup returns CDR1 LNHDA and CDR2 SQIVND (reference sequence). The CDR3 totals 13 residues. Trimming stripped 8 bases from V and 7 bases from J, with 14 bases between. For the CDR3, the DNA is TGTGCCAGTTCGGCAGGGGTTGGCGGGGAGCTGTTTTTT. Protein: CASSAGVGGELFF.

The chain is built from TRBV4-1 and TRBJ1-2, with D perhaps TRBD1 (6 bases). This CDR3 has 15 residues. Per germline, CDR1 MGHRA and CDR2 YSYEKL. V lost 4 bases and J lost 2, with 14 bases in between. Here the CDR3 reads CASSPLNRENYGYTF. CDR3 DNA sequence: TGCGCCAGCAGCCCCTTGAACAGGGAGAACTATGGCTACACCTTC.

This clonotype was picked up a small number of times. The rearrangement links TRBV29-1 to TRBJ2-3; D is possibly TRBD1 (6 bases). The CDR3 is made up of 13 amino acids. Germline V CDR1 and CDR2: SQVTM, ANQGSEA. With 6 bases removed from V and 6 bases from J, the gap between germline ends came to 16 bases. The DNA of the CDR3 is TGCAGCGTACCACAGGGTGCATTGGATACGCAGTATTTT. Translating gives CSVPQGALDTQYF.